The clone carrying this TCR beta chain was seen repeatedly, ten times or more. This sample is part of a study of T cells in Graves' hyperthyroidism and ophthalmopathy. The CDR3 sequence is 11 residues long. V shed 8 bases and J shed 5 bases, with 9 bases lying between them. CDR1 and CDR2 from the germline V gene are MNHNS and SASEGT. Amplification of TCR beta CDR3 regions used RNA as the template. The HTBI set primed first-round TCR CDR3 RT-PCR. TCRdb re-called the multiplex PCR reads through MiXCR, storing one row per CDR3 protein. Of fewer than 500,000 distinct CDR3 sequences in the sample, about 14% were seen once.

The rearrangement joins TRBV6-1 to TRBJ1-1; D unresolved. Sequenced material: blood. This clonotype was obtained from a woman in her twenties or thirties with Graves' ophthalmopathy. CDR3 nucleotide sequence: TGTGCCAGCGGGCCGGGTACTGAAGCTTTCTTT. It translates to CASGPGTEAFF.